These 4 T cell receptor beta chains share one sample of origin, sequenced in a study of CD4+ T cells in melanoma. Profiled with immunoSEQ multiplex PCR; TCRdb holds only in-frame clones, not every one. The sample lists about 11,000 clones, nearly 70% occurring once. Sequences were obtained from cells from a culture (not recorded whether cultured in vitro). All receptors derive from a human donor with melanoma.

The rearrangement links TRBV7-9 to TRBJ2-3, with no clear D. Trimming removed 1 base from V and 3 bases from J, with 2 bases in between. There are 12 residues in the CDR3. From germline, CDR1 is SEHNR and CDR2 FQNEAQ (reference sequence). The CDR3 nucleotides read TGTGCCAGCAGCTTAGATACAGATACGCAGTATTTT. Translating gives CASSLDTDTQYF.

This chain uses TRBV30 with TRBJ2-3, with 7 bases that match TRBD2. The CDR3 consists of 14 residues. From germline, CDR1 is GTSNPN and CDR2 SVGIG (reference sequence). V dropped 8 bases and J dropped 3; count of bases not matched to a gene: 11. CDR3 sequence: CAGGVSVRTDTQYF. The DNA for the CDR3 is TGTGCCGGGGGGGTTTCTGTTCGGACAGATACGCAGTATTTT.

This sequence joins TRBV28 and TRBJ1-6; D is uncertain. Germline V CDR1 and CDR2: MDHEN, SYDVKM. The CDR3 runs to 14 residues. Deletions cut 3 bases from V and 14 bases from J, with 17 bases between. The CDR3 is CASSFSSRPEALHF. The CDR3 DNA reads TGTGCCAGCAGTTTCTCATCCAGGCCTGAGGCCCTCCACTTT.

V gene TRBV18 combines with J gene TRBJ2-5; D gene unclear. V lost 2 bases to trimming and J lost 2 bases, with 9 bases between them. The CDR3 has 14 residues. Germline V gene sequence: CDR1 KGHSH, CDR2 LQKENI. This CDR3 is CASSPSHSQETQYF. The CDR3 coding sequence is TGTGCCAGCTCACCATCACACTCACAAGAGACCCAGTACTTC.